This T cell receptor beta chain came from a study of T-cell memory formation after mild COVID-19. Study summary: Each donor largely had its own TCR clusters.

This clonotype was observed a few times. Antigen specificity is unknown. CDR3 length equals 15 residues. J gave up 5 bases and V 5 bases, and 6 bases lay outside the gene matches. Germline V gene sequence: CDR1 SGHAT, CDR2 FQNNGV. Study conclusions and caveats: Memory cells collected pre-infection included some clones that later responded, suggesting cross-reactive memory joined. Of the contracting clones, CD4+ ones lay mainly in CM and EM, and CD8+ ones in EMRA.

MiXCR, run by TCRdb on the 5' RACE reads, gives a single entry per CDR3 protein. Among 180,000 or so distinct CDR3 sequences listed, 9.5% to 13% were seen once. The sequence derives from a man aged 18 to 30 who had mild COVID-19 (a few samples of this study predate the infection). Cell type and time point are not known. The V call is TRBV11-2, the J call TRBJ2-5, with 12 positions matching TRBD1. The material sequenced was PBMCs or a T cell subset sorted from them (not recorded which). The CDR3 coding sequence is TGTGCCAGCAGCAGGCGGGACAGGGGGCTGGAGACCCAGTACTTC. It yields the protein CASSRRDRGLETQYF.